The next 25 T cell receptor beta chains were all read from a single sample in a study of cytomegalovirus exposure and HLA in healthy donors (dated by TCRdb to 2016 to 2017). Library prep was done by the immunoSEQ multiplex PCR assay. The multiplex PCR relied on a mix of 60 forward primers for TCR Vbeta segments and 13 reverse primers for TCR Jbeta segments. TCRdb limited this immuneACCESS table to in-frame rearrangements with V and J called. A share of clones is missing; checked studies link under half to unresolved V genes, and the rest is unexplained. The sample table shows approximately 180,000 clones, and roughly 70% are seen once. 1.8% of the sample lies in the top ten. Specimen: PBMCs. The receptors here all came from a woman younger than 45 in good health and CMV-seronegative.

This chain connects TRBV10-3 to TRBJ1-5, with D maybe TRBD1 (6 bases). The germline V gene has CDR1 ENHRY and CDR2 SYGVKD. CDR3 length: 15 residues. Trimming took 4 bases from V and 3 from J, leaving 13 bases between them. CDR3 region: CAISAGGPVNQPQHF. DNA of the CDR3: TGTGCCATCAGTGCCGGGGGGCCCGTCAATCAGCCCCAGCATTTT.

The V and J genes are TRBV27 and TRBJ2-1, with 8 bases identical to TRBD2. CDR1 and CDR2 (germline): MNHEY, SMNVEV (reference sequence). The CDR3 contains 15 residues. Trimming cost V 4 bases and J 2 bases; bases outside gene matches: 4. The CDR3 here is CASSSAGVAYNEQFF. Here the CDR3 DNA reads TGTGCCAGCAGTTCAGCGGGAGTCGCCTACAATGAGCAGTTCTTC.

The rearrangement links TRBV2 to TRBJ2-7; D gene ambiguous. Germline V CDR1 and CDR2: SNHLY, FYNNEI. Trimming stripped 1 base from V and 4 bases from J, with 17 bases between. The CDR3 length is 16 residues. CDR3 protein: CASSEGNGRWAYEQYF. CDR3 DNA: TGTGCCAGCAGTGAAGGGAACGGTAGATGGGCGTACGAGCAGTACTTC. The entire variable domain, with the rest obtained from reference TRBV2 and TRBJ2-7, is as follows: EPEVTQTPSHQVTQMGQEVILRCVPISNHLYFYWYRQILGQKVEFLVSFYNNEISEKSEIFDDQFSVERPDGSNFTLKIRSTKLEDSAMYFCASSEGNGRWAYEQYFGPGTRLTVT.

This clone was recorded a few times. The chain is built from TRBV7-2 and TRBJ2-7; 9 bases are a match to TRBD1. This CDR3 spans 15 amino acids. Germline lookup yields CDR1 SGHTA and CDR2 FQGNSA. V shed 5 bases, J shed 1 base, and the junction held 6 bases outside the gene matches. CDR3 residues: CASSARDRVSYEQYF. As DNA, the CDR3 is TGTGCCAGCAGCGCCAGGGACAGGGTTTCCTACGAGCAGTACTTC. Full variable domain (missing parts from reference TRBV7-2 and TRBJ2-7): GAGVSQSPSNKVTEKGKDVELRCDPISGHTALYWYRQSLGQGLEFLIYFQGNSAPDKSGLPSDRFSAERTGGSVSTLTIQRTQQEDSAVYLCASSARDRVSYEQYFGPGTRLTVT.

Only one count was recorded for this clone. This chain links TRBV14 with TRBJ1-2, with D uncertain. This CDR3 has 15 amino acids. Germline V gene sequence: CDR1 SGHDN, CDR2 FVKESK. V lost 0 bases and J 4 bases, leaving 12 bases between the germline ends. The chain's CDR3 is CASSQELGVGYGYTF. The CDR3 coding sequence is TGTGCCAGCAGCCAAGAGCTGGGAGTGGGCTATGGCTACACCTTC.

The chain joins TRBV19 to TRBJ1-6, with a weak D call TRBD1 (5 bases). The CDR3 runs to 15 residues. Trimming took off 3 bases at V and 7 bases at J, with 13 bases between the two ends. Per the germline V gene, CDR1 is LNHDA and CDR2 is SQIVND (reference sequence). CDR3 sequence reads: CASSIRGSTNSPLHF. For the CDR3, the DNA is TGTGCCAGTAGTATTAGGGGTTCGACCAATTCACCCCTCCACTTT. Filled out from reference TRBV19 and TRBJ1-6, the complete variable domain reads DGGITQSPKYLFRKEGQNVTLSCEQNLNHDAMYWYRQDPGQGLRLIYYSQIVNDFQKGDIAEGYSVSREKKESFPLTVTSAQKNPTAFYLCASSIRGSTNSPLHFGNGTRLTVT.

The genes are TRBV5-1 and TRBJ2-5; 11 bases match TRBD2. Per germline, CDR1 SGHRS and CDR2 YFSETQ. V shed 1 base and J 3 bases; nucleotides not matched to a gene: 2. The CDR3 runs 15 residues. CDR3 in amino acids: CASSLLAGGEETQYF. CDR3 DNA sequence: TGCGCCAGCAGCTTGCTAGCGGGGGGCGAAGAGACCCAGTACTTC.

This clone appeared a few times. The genes are TRBV19 and TRBJ2-7; a possible D gene is TRBD2 (6 bases). The CDR3 totals 15 residues. Trimming removed 3 bases at V and 9 bases at J, with 21 bases between. Germline values: CDR1 LNHDA, CDR2 SQIVND (reference sequence). CDR3 bases: TGTGCCAGTAGTATGGCCTGGGGAGGTAAGAGCGGGCAGTACTTC. Translation: CASSMAWGGKSGQYF. Filled out from reference TRBV19 and TRBJ2-7, the complete variable domain reads DGGITQSPKYLFRKEGQNVTLSCEQNLNHDAMYWYRQDPGQGLRLIYYSQIVNDFQKGDIAEGYSVSREKKESFPLTVTSAQKNPTAFYLCASSMAWGGKSGQYFGPGTRLTVT.

The chain employs TRBV18 and TRBJ1-1, with 7 bases that match TRBD1. Germline loops: CDR1 KGHSH, CDR2 LQKENI. The CDR3 loop spans 13 amino acids. V was clipped by 6 bases and J by 5 bases; unmatched bases: 6. The CDR3 DNA is TGTGCCAGCTCCCTCGACAGGGAGACTGAAGCTTTCTTT. This translates into CASSLDRETEAFF.

This clone came up a few times. The rearrangement joins TRBV7-9 to TRBJ2-1; tentative D call: TRBD2 (6 bases). There are 15 residues in the CDR3. The germline V gene encodes CDR1 SEHNR and CDR2 FQNEAQ (reference sequence). V was cut by 4 bases and J by 0 bases, with 10 bases left in between. Here the CDR3 DNA reads TGTGCCAGCAGCTCTCGGGAGAGCTCCTACAATGAGCAGTTCTTC. It codes for CASSSRESSYNEQFF.

This clone has just one count. This chain joins TRBV18 and TRBJ1-2; D is unclear. There are 12 residues in the CDR3. Germline assignment: CDR1 KGHSH and CDR2 LQKENI. Trimming pared 6 bases from V and 7 bases from J, leaving 12 bases between. The CDR3 sequence: CASSKEGGGYTF. For the CDR3, the DNA is TGTGCCAGCTCCAAGGAAGGAGGTGGCTACACCTTC. The full variable domain, in which reference TRBV18 and TRBJ1-2 provide the parts outside the CDR3, is NAGVMQNPRHLVRRRGQEARLRCSPMKGHSHVYWYRQLPEEGLKFMVYLQKENIIDESGMPKERFSAEFPKEGPSILRIQQVVRGDSAAYFCASSKEGGGYTFGSGTRLTVV.

The chain carries TRBV5-4 and TRBJ2-1; TRBD1 aligns across 7 bases. The CDR3 sequence is 14 residues long. With 1 base clipped from V and 7 bases from J, the junction kept 5 bases outside the gene matches. The V gene's germline CDR1 is SGHNT and CDR2 YYREEE (reference sequence). The CDR3 spells CASSLSPGQNEQFF. CDR3 sequence (DNA): TGTGCCAGCAGCTTGAGCCCGGGACAGAATGAGCAGTTCTTC.

V is TRBV9 and J is TRBJ1-4; a weak D match, TRBD1 (5 bases). V shed 0 bases and J shed 4 bases, with 13 bases lying between them. CDR1 and CDR2 from the germline V gene are SGDLS and YYNGEE. The CDR3 is 16 amino acids. The CDR3 region has the DNA TGTGCCAGCAGCGTAGCTCCGGCAGGGAATAATGAAAAACTGTTTTTT. This sequence encodes CASSVAPAGNNEKLFF.

The table lists this clone with a few counts. The V gene is TRBV4-2, the J gene TRBJ1-5; TRBD1 is a possible D gene (5 bases). Germline V gene lookup returns CDR1 LGHNA and CDR2 YNFKEQ. The CDR3 totals 18 residues. The V end was cut by 2 bases, the J end by 0 bases, with 17 bases between. As DNA, the CDR3 is TGTGCCAGCAGCCAATTTAGGGGAAGGGGCAATAGCAATCAGCCCCAGCATTTT. Encoded protein: CASSQFRGRGNSNQPQHF.

This sequence joins TRBV5-1 and TRBJ2-7, with 9 nucleotides matching TRBD1. Trimming took 2 bases from V and 4 from J; bases not matched to a gene: 10. The CDR3 spans 16 residues. CDR1 SGHRS and CDR2 YFSETQ come from the germline V gene. The chain's CDR3 is CASSFYIQGAGYEQYF. DNA of the CDR3: TGCGCCAGCAGCTTCTATATACAGGGGGCCGGGTACGAGCAGTACTTC.

The chain is built from TRBV9 and TRBJ1-1; D is perhaps TRBD1 (5 bases). The CDR3 runs to 16 residues. V was pared by 5 bases and J by 4 bases, with 21 bases between. Germline V lookup: CDR1 SGDLS, CDR2 YYNGEE. CDR3 in amino acids: CASRGPGMGGTTEAFF. CDR3 coding DNA: TGTGCCAGCAGAGGGCCAGGAATGGGGGGAACCACTGAAGCTTTCTTT.

The gene calls are TRBV4-2 and TRBJ1-6; D is ambiguous. Germline CDR1 LGHNA, CDR2 YNFKEQ. Trimming took 4 bases from V and 8 from J, leaving 9 bases between them. The CDR3 is made up of 13 amino acids. As DNA, the CDR3 is TGTGCCAGCAGCCTGGGGAGGCATTCACCCCTCCACTTT. Its translation is CASSLGRHSPLHF.

The genes are TRBV6-5 and TRBJ1-6; TRBD1 is a possible D gene (6 bases). This CDR3 has 15 amino acids. Trimming pared 0 bases from V and 7 bases from J, leaving 10 bases between. In germline, CDR1 is MNHEY, CDR2 SVGAGI. The CDR3 region is CASSYSGQMNSPLHF. The CDR3, as DNA: TGTGCCAGCAGTTACTCTGGACAGATGAATTCACCCCTCCACTTT.

This clone was seen only a few times. The CDR3 reads CAWTTPSGNTIYF. The CDR3 DNA sequence: TGTGCCTGGACAACTCCCTCTGGAAACACCATATATTTT. V is TRBV30 and J is TRBJ1-3; D remains ambiguous. The CDR3 is 13 residues long. V lost 4 bases to trimming and J lost 0 bases, with 7 bases between them. Germline V CDR1 and CDR2: GTSNPN, SVGIG (reference sequence).

This chain connects TRBV5-1 to TRBJ2-7; unclear D gene. The CDR3 spans 15 residues. V dropped 0 bases and J dropped 2 bases, with 12 bases sitting between them. Per germline, CDR1 SGHRS and CDR2 YFSETQ. The CDR3 spells CASSLDLQYPYEQYF. The CDR3 nucleotides read TGCGCCAGCAGCTTGGACTTACAGTACCCCTACGAGCAGTACTTC.

The chain uses TRBV5-4 and TRBJ2-7; D uncertain. The CDR3 consists of 12 residues. Between the trimmed V and J ends, which lost 0 bases and 4 bases, there was a span of 5 bases. Germline loops: CDR1 SGHNT, CDR2 YYREEE (reference sequence). For the CDR3, the DNA is TGTGCCAGCAGCTTGGATAGATACGAGCAGTACTTC. This codes for CASSLDRYEQYF.

This clone was detected many times. This rearrangement joins TRBV5-4 to TRBJ2-3, with 12 bases matching TRBD2. V lost 4 bases to trimming and J lost 5 bases; unmatched junction nucleotides: 8. CDR1 is SGHNT and CDR2 is YYREEE in the germline V gene (reference sequence). There are 16 residues in the CDR3. The CDR3 nucleotides read TGTGCCAGCAGCCCTCTAGCGGGGGGGCCGGGAGATACGCAGTATTTT. The encoded protein is CASSPLAGGPGDTQYF.

The chain links TRBV7-2 to TRBJ2-7; 12 nucleotides agree with TRBD2. The germline CDR1 and CDR2 sequences are SGHTA and FQGNSA. Unmatched junction bases numbered 7, after V lost 1 base and J lost 6 bases. This CDR3 is built from 16 residues. The CDR3: CASSLVGLAGGTEQYF. The CDR3 bases are TGTGCCAGCAGCTTAGTGGGGCTAGCGGGAGGGACCGAGCAGTACTTC.

The rearrangement uses TRBV27 and TRBJ2-5, with D perhaps TRBD2 (6 bases). CDR3 length: 16 amino acids. CDR1 and CDR2 from the germline V gene are MNHEY and SMNVEV (reference sequence). Trimming stripped 5 bases from V and 0 bases from J, with 16 bases between. CDR3 protein: CASSPNRRAYQETQYF. CDR3 DNA: TGTGCCAGCAGTCCCAATAGGAGGGCTTACCAAGAGACCCAGTACTTC.

The V gene is TRBV2, the J gene TRBJ2-3; 10 bases fit TRBD2. V trimming: 6 bases; J trimming: 0 bases; junction bases outside the gene matches: 6. The CDR3 runs 16 residues. The V gene's germline CDR1 is SNHLY and CDR2 FYNNEI. The chain's CDR3 is CASRNWTSGSTDTQYF. The CDR3 DNA reads TGTGCCAGCAGGAACTGGACTAGCGGTAGCACAGATACGCAGTATTTT. Filled out from reference TRBV2 and TRBJ2-3, the complete variable domain reads EPEVTQTPSHQVTQMGQEVILRCVPISNHLYFYWYRQILGQKVEFLVSFYNNEISEKSEIFDDQFSVERPDGSNFTLKIRSTKLEDSAMYFCASRNWTSGSTDTQYFGPGTRLTVL.